This passage covers 17 T cell receptor beta chains from one sample sequenced in a study of T cell changes during pregnancy in multiple sclerosis. Produced via immunoSEQ multiplex PCR; TCRdb's table is partial and in-frame only. Of more than 35,000 clones in the sample, approximately 90% were seen once. This specimen consisted of CD4+ T cells from peripheral blood mononuclear cells, obtained in the third trimester of pregnancy. All receptors come from a female donor with multiple sclerosis, enrolled in a pregnancy study.

The chain couples TRBV29-1 to TRBJ1-4; D is uncertain. This CDR3 region has 12 residues. Germline V gene sequence: CDR1 SQVTM, CDR2 ANQGSEA. V lost 4 bases and J 8 bases, leaving 11 bases between the germline ends. The CDR3 bases are TGCAGCGTTGTCTCTCCCGGGGAAAAACTGTTTTTT. Amino acids: CSVVSPGEKLFF.

V and J are TRBV7-9 and TRBJ2-7; D is perhaps TRBD2 (5 bases). V was shortened by 1 base and J by 2 bases, with 12 bases between the two germline ends. The V gene's germline CDR1 is SEHNR and CDR2 FQNEAQ (reference sequence). The CDR3 runs 15 residues. The CDR3 protein is CASSLGSGETYEQYF. CDR3 DNA: TGTGCCAGCAGCTTAGGTTCCGGGGAAACCTACGAGCAGTACTTC.

The J gene is TRBJ2-3, the V gene TRBV6-1, with D possibly TRBD1 on 6 matching bases. The CDR3 is 15 residues long. The germline gives CDR1 MNHNS, CDR2 SASEGT. Deletions cut 1 base from V and 0 bases from J, with 8 bases between. The CDR3 spells CASSEGGTSTDTQYF. CDR3 coding DNA: TGTGCCAGCAGTGAAGGGGGGACAAGCACAGATACGCAGTATTTT.

This chain connects TRBV27 to TRBJ1-2, with D perhaps matching TRBD1 (6 bases). This CDR3 is 15 amino acids long. Trimming shortened V by 2 bases and J by 4 bases, and 14 bases separated the two germline ends. CDR1 is MNHEY and CDR2 is SMNVEV in the germline V gene (reference sequence). The CDR3 here is CASSLRTGLSYGYTF. For the CDR3, the DNA is TGTGCCAGCAGTTTAAGAACAGGGTTGAGCTATGGCTACACCTTC.

The CDR3 sequence: CASSVGTSGRWSYNEQFF. CDR3 nucleotide sequence: TGTGCCAGCAGCGTCGGGACTAGCGGGAGGTGGTCCTACAATGAGCAGTTCTTC. The chain links TRBV2 to TRBJ2-1; 15 bases line up with TRBD2. Losses at the gene ends were 6 bases for V and 1 base for J; bases not matched to a gene: 7. The CDR3 spans 18 residues. Germline V lookup: CDR1 SNHLY, CDR2 FYNNEI.

The rearrangement links TRBV6-5 to TRBJ2-2, with 8 bases that match TRBD2. CDR3 length: 12 amino acids. CDR1 and CDR2 from the germline V gene are MNHEY and SVGAGI. V lost 6 bases, J lost 7 bases, and 1 base stayed unmatched. This CDR3 reads CASSREGGELFF. The CDR3, as DNA: TGTGCCAGCAGCCGGGAGGGCGGGGAGCTGTTTTTT.

The chain uses TRBV6-1 and TRBJ2-1; D not resolved. Trimming took 2 bases from V and 0 from J, leaving 11 bases between them. CDR1 MNHNS and CDR2 SASEGT come from the germline V gene. CDR3 length: 16 residues. The CDR3 DNA is TGTGCCAGCAGTGAACGAAGCGCTAACTCCTACAATGAGCAGTTCTTC. Translated, it gives CASSERSANSYNEQFF.

The CDR3 DNA sequence: TGTGCCAGCAGACTAGCGGGAGGCACAGATACGCAGTATTTT. Its translation is CASRLAGGTDTQYF. The chain combines TRBV28 with TRBJ2-3; 11 bases line up with TRBD2. Germline CDR1 and CDR2: MDHEN and SYDVKM. V dropped 6 bases and J dropped 1; count of bases not matched to a gene: 0. CDR3 length equals 14 residues.

J is TRBJ2-1 and V is TRBV2; 8 bases align to TRBD2. The germline gives CDR1 SNHLY, CDR2 FYNNEI. This CDR3 has 13 amino acids. The J segment lost 6 bases and the V segment lost 9 bases, leaving 7 bases of the junction unmatched. CDR3 sequence (DNA): TGTGCCAGTGAACTAGCGGAGTTCAATGAGCAGTTCTTC. Translated, it gives CASELAEFNEQFF. Full variable domain (missing parts from reference TRBV2 and TRBJ2-1): EPEVTQTPSHQVTQMGQEVILRCVPISNHLYFYWYRQILGQKVEFLVSFYNNEISEKSEIFDDQFSVERPDGSNFTLKIRSTKLEDSAMYFCASELAEFNEQFFGPGTRLTVL.

V is TRBV7-2 and J is TRBJ2-1; D perhaps matches TRBD1 (5 bases). The germline V gene encodes CDR1 SGHTA and CDR2 FQGNSA. V lost 1 base and J 6 bases, leaving 10 bases between the germline ends. The CDR3 is 14 residues long. CDR3 sequence reads: CASSLVAGANEQFF. CDR3 sequence (DNA): TGTGCCAGCAGCTTAGTGGCTGGGGCCAATGAGCAGTTCTTC. The full variable domain, completed using reference TRBV7-2 and TRBJ2-1, is GAGVSQSPSNKVTEKGKDVELRCDPISGHTALYWYRQSLGQGLEFLIYFQGNSAPDKSGLPSDRFSAERTGGSVSTLTIQRTQQEDSAVYLCASSLVAGANEQFFGPGTRLTVL.

The chain has TRBV6-1 and TRBJ1-2; D might be TRBD1 (5 bases). CDR3 length equals 13 residues. CDR1 is MNHNS and CDR2 is SASEGT in the germline V gene. The V end lost 10 bases, the J end lost 2 bases, and 14 bases lay between the germline ends. The CDR3 sequence: CATPPGGNYGYTF. The CDR3 DNA is TGTGCCACCCCCCCGGGGGGGAACTATGGCTACACCTTC.

This clone came up a few times. V and J are TRBV18 and TRBJ2-3; 13 nucleotides match TRBD2. Germline CDR1 KGHSH, CDR2 LQKENI. The CDR3 sequence is 16 residues long. Trimming at V came to 4 bases and at J to 5 bases, leaving 6 bases not matched to a gene. CDR3 in amino acids: CASSLGTSGTIDTQYF. CDR3 bases: TGTGCCAGCTCACTCGGGACTAGCGGGACTATAGATACGCAGTATTTT.

The chain couples TRBV7-9 to TRBJ1-1; D not certain. From germline, CDR1 is SEHNR and CDR2 FQNEAQ (reference sequence). Trimming shortened V by 3 bases and J by 4 bases, and 6 bases separated the two germline ends. The CDR3 runs to 12 residues. CDR3 protein: CASSFTATEAFF. In nucleotides, the CDR3 is TGTGCCAGCAGCTTTACAGCCACTGAAGCTTTCTTT.

The rearrangement joins TRBV7-9 to TRBJ2-1; 7 bases are a match to TRBD2. With 5 bases clipped from V and 5 bases from J, the junction kept 21 bases outside the gene matches. The CDR3 totals 19 residues. Germline CDR1 SEHNR, CDR2 FQNEAQ (reference sequence). The CDR3 bases are TGTGCCAGCAGCAAAGCCCCCCTTTGGGCGGGAGAATGGAACAATGAGCAGTTCTTC. It encodes CASSKAPLWAGEWNNEQFF.

The genes are TRBV19 and TRBJ1-2; D not certain. Germline loops: CDR1 LNHDA, CDR2 SQIVND (reference sequence). Trimming stripped 5 bases from V and 0 bases from J, with 4 bases between. This CDR3 is 12 amino acids long. The CDR3 here is CASSRANYGYTF. In DNA, the CDR3 is TGTGCCAGTAGTCGGGCTAACTATGGCTACACCTTC.

This chain uses TRBV14 with TRBJ2-6; 11 bases map to TRBD1. Per the germline V gene, CDR1 is SGHDN and CDR2 is FVKESK. J was trimmed by 0 bases and V by 3 bases; bases with no gene match: 10. The CDR3 is 20 residues long. DNA for the CDR3: TGTGCCAGCAGCCAGCTTGGACAGGGGGCGATCGGCTCTGGGGCCAACGTCCTGACTTTC. As protein: CASSQLGQGAIGSGANVLTF. The variable domain in full, with the rest retrieved from reference TRBV14 and TRBJ2-6, is EAGVTQFPSHSVIEKGQTVTLRCDPISGHDNLYWYRRVMGKEIKFLLHFVKESKQDESGMPNNRFLAERTGGTYSTLKVQPAELEDSGVYFCASSQLGQGAIGSGANVLTFGAGSRLTVL.

This clone was observed once. The genes are TRBV6-6 and TRBJ2-1; 11 nucleotides line up with TRBD2. CDR3 length: 15 amino acids. Looked up from germline, CDR1 is MNHNY and CDR2 is SVGAGI (reference sequence). J was trimmed by 6 bases and V by 3 bases; bases with no gene match: 4. In DNA form, the CDR3 reads TGTGCCAGCAGTTATCCACTAGCGGGAGTCAATGAGCAGTTCTTC. Translating it yields CASSYPLAGVNEQFF.